One T cell receptor beta chain is described in this entry. The sample belongs to a study of blood T cell repertoires in COVID-19. About the research overall: T cells, B-cell-depleted T cells, or PBMCs provided the cDNA or gDNA that served as material.

Using immunoSEQ multiplex PCR, the repertoire was profiled, and TCRdb retains in-frame clones only, with some absent. The sample lists about 62,000 clones; about nine tenths were seen once. In germline, CDR1 is SEHNR, CDR2 FQNEAQ (reference sequence). The CDR3 is 15 amino acids. Losses at the gene ends were 2 bases for V and 4 bases for J; bases not matched to a gene: 7. What was sequenced was peripheral blood. The clonotype comes from a woman older than 75 with acute or convalescent COVID-19. The V call is TRBV7-9, the J call TRBJ2-7, with TRBD1 matching over 8 bases. In nucleotides, the CDR3 is TGTGCCAGCAGCTTACAGGGGGCAAAAGCATACGAGCAGTACTTC. Protein: CASSLQGAKAYEQYF.